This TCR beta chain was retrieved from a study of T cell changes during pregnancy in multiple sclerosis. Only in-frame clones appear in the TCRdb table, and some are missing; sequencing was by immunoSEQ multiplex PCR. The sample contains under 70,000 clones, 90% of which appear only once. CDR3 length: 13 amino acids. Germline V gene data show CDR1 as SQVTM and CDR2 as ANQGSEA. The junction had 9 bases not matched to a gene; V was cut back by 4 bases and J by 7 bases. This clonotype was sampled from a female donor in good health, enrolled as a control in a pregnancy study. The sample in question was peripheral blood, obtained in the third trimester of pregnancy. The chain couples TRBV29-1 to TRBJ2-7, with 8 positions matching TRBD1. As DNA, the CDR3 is TGCAGCGTTGTTTTGGACAGGGTGGGTGAGCAGTACTTC. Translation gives CSVVLDRVGEQYF.